Here is one TCR beta chain with its context. Its antigen is still unknown. Assay: immunoSEQ multiplex PCR; the TCRdb copy retains only in-frame clones and omits some. The sample lists 95,000 to 100,000 clones; around nine tenths were seen once. V was cut by 5 bases and J by 6 bases, with 11 bases left in between. The CDR3 is 12 residues long. Germline CDR1 SGHVS, CDR2 FNYEAQ. The record originates from a study of identifying expanded T cells in peripheral blood. No infections or other immune events were documented during collection. Notes on the study in general: Across healthy donors, higher total template counts meant significantly greater approximately two-week count variance. Roughly 1.1 clones differed between technical replicates, versus about 17 and 20 over time.

The receptor comes from a person aged 18 to 70 in good health. What was sequenced was blood. The chain uses TRBV7-6 and TRBJ2-7; either TRBD1 or TRBD2 may fit D (5 bases each). The CDR3 loop reads CASSQWDVEQYF. In DNA form, the CDR3 reads TGTGCCAGCAGCCAATGGGACGTCGAGCAGTACTTC. The complete variable domain, with remaining parts taken from reference TRBV7-6 and TRBJ2-7, reads GAGVSQSPRYKVTKRGQDVALRCDPISGHVSLYWYRQALGQGPEFLTYFNYEAQQDKSGLPNDRFSAERPEGSISTLTIQRTEQRDSAMYRCASSQWDVEQYFGPGTRLTVT.